One sample yielded the 11 T cell receptor beta chains listed below, sequenced in a study of early T cells in non-severe SARS-CoV-2 infection. TCRdb fed the 5' RACE reads into MiXCR, producing one record per CDR3 protein. The sample lists approximately 120,000 distinct CDR3 sequences; 15% were seen once. What was sequenced was whole blood. The origin of the receptors is an adult who was a healthcare worker with PCR-confirmed SARS-CoV-2 infection or an uninfected control (not recorded which).

This clonotype was seen only a few times. J is TRBJ2-1 and V is TRBV5-1, with 7 bases matching TRBD2. CDR1 and CDR2 from the germline V gene are SGHRS and YFSETQ. Germline trimming cut 1 base from V and 4 bases from J; bases unmatched to any gene: 5. CDR3 length: 15 amino acids. CDR3 sequence: CASSLSGGGYNEQFF. As DNA, the CDR3 is TGCGCCAGCAGCTTGAGTGGCGGGGGATACAATGAGCAGTTCTTC.

This chain connects TRBV20-1 to TRBJ2-5, with 11 bases aligning to TRBD2. CDR1 DFQATT and CDR2 SNEGSKA come from the germline V gene (reference sequence). CDR3 length: 16 residues. After removal of 3 bases from V and 1 base from J, the junction contained 7 bases not matched to a gene. CDR3 region: CSASDPSGGTQETQYF. CDR3 in DNA: TGCAGTGCTAGTGACCCTAGCGGGGGGACCCAAGAGACCCAGTACTTC.

This sequence joins TRBV5-1 and TRBJ2-5; TRBD1 is a possible D gene (7 bases). Trimming left V 0 bases short and J 1 base short, with 13 bases between. CDR3 length equals 16 residues. Looked up from germline, CDR1 is SGHRS and CDR2 is YFSETQ. This CDR3 is CASSLGQGGIQETQYF. CDR3 coding DNA: TGCGCCAGCAGCTTGGGCCAGGGGGGTATCCAAGAGACCCAGTACTTC.

This clonotype was recorded a few times. The chain combines TRBV2 with TRBJ2-5; unclear D gene. Germline V gene lookup returns CDR1 SNHLY and CDR2 FYNNEI. The V end was cut by 7 bases, the J end by 4 bases, with 7 bases between. This CDR3 contains 11 residues. The CDR3 sequence: CASNPGETQYF. The CDR3 DNA reads TGTGCCAGCAATCCCGGAGAGACCCAGTACTTC.

This clonotype has more than one count but fewer than ten. The CDR3 spells CASSQDRTGVSSYNEQFF. In nucleotides, the CDR3 is TGTGCCAGCAGCCAAGATAGGACCGGGGTAAGCTCCTACAATGAGCAGTTCTTC. V and J are TRBV3-1 and TRBJ2-1, with D possibly matching TRBD2 (5 bases). Deletions cut 0 bases from V and 0 bases from J, with 15 bases between. The CDR3 is made up of 18 amino acids. Germline V gene data show CDR1 as LGHDT and CDR2 as YNNKEL (reference sequence).

This clonotype was counted only a few times. CDR3 residues: CASSPGVRFSEKLFF. For the CDR3, the DNA is TGTGCCAGCAGCCCCGGGGTCAGGTTTTCCGAAAAACTGTTTTTT. The chain is built from TRBV11-2 and TRBJ1-4; D is uncertain. Germline values: CDR1 SGHAT, CDR2 FQNNGV. V dropped 5 bases and J dropped 8 bases, with 18 bases sitting between them. The CDR3 contains 15 residues.

Points on this clonotype: This may stem from a read error, because a much larger clone lies one nucleotide away. The CDR3 here is CASSRVTGDSYTF. The DNA for the CDR3 is TGCGCCAGCAGCCGGGTGACAGGCGATAGCTACACCTTC. The V call is TRBV4-1, the J call TRBJ1-2; tentatively, D is TRBD1 (6 bases). The V and J ends lost 4 bases and 9 bases respectively, with 15 bases between them. The germline gives CDR1 MGHRA, CDR2 YSYEKL. CDR3 size: 13 residues.

This clonotype was picked up a small number of times. The chain uses TRBV10-3 and TRBJ1-1; D is unclear. V was cut by 10 bases and J by 0 bases, with 9 bases left in between. Germline V lookup: CDR1 ENHRY, CDR2 SYGVKD. The CDR3 is 12 amino acids. The CDR3 here is CATEDMNTEAFF. The CDR3 DNA sequence: TGTGCCACCGAGGATATGAACACTGAAGCTTTCTTT.

This clonotype was seen more than once but under ten times. The V and J genes are TRBV10-3 and TRBJ1-5; 7 bases agree with TRBD1. This CDR3 comprises 14 residues. J lost 4 bases, V lost 4 bases, and 4 bases had no gene match. In germline, CDR1 is ENHRY, CDR2 SYGVKD. The CDR3 reads CAISAQGSNQPQHF. The CDR3 DNA follows: TGTGCCATCAGTGCACAGGGGAGTAATCAGCCCCAGCATTTT.

V and J are TRBV7-7 and TRBJ2-2; D may be TRBD1 (6 bases). The CDR3 is 13 residues long. The V and J ends lost 6 bases and 9 bases respectively, with 14 bases between them. Looked up from germline, CDR1 is SSHAT and CDR2 is FNYEAQ (reference sequence). This CDR3 reads CASSLDSARELFF. The CDR3 DNA reads TGTGCCAGCAGTCTGGACAGCGCGAGGGAGCTGTTTTTT.

The chain links TRBV20-1 to TRBJ2-3, with 10 bases fitting TRBD2. The J segment lost 7 bases and the V segment lost 0 bases, leaving 7 bases of the junction unmatched. The CDR3 has 15 amino acids. Germline-derived CDR1 and CDR2 are DFQATT and SNEGSKA (reference sequence). CDR3 nucleotide sequence: TGCAGTGCTAGAGATGAAGCGGGGGGGTCATATACGCAGTATTTT. Translation gives CSARDEAGGSYTQYF.